This TCR beta chain was identified in a study of cytomegalovirus exposure and HLA in healthy donors (dated by TCRdb to the late 2010s). Notes on the research overall: An earlier analysis of 550 to 700 of the donors reported about 290 Gb of sequence data and around 110 million unique TCR beta sequences from 150 million to 200 million T cells. An early release covering more than 500 HLA-typed donors comprised about 290 gigabases of sequencing data and approximately 85 million unique TCR sequences. In the later analysis, no new phenotypic data were used to find candidate immune exposures; instead, reliance was placed on TCR beta sequences and their occurrence across donors. Among the roughly 400 genotyped donors, roughly 80% belonged to the genetic ancestry cluster associated with self-reported Caucasian donors. Roughly 5 DR-DQ haplotypes were handled as single units for association and clustering because linkage in the cohort was strong. The T cell repertoires of some 670 subjects were profiled by immunosequencing and related to cytomegalovirus serostatus. The study aimed to test whether cataloging public T cell receptors could reveal signatures of past pathogen exposure. Every repertoire in the discovery cohort had been generated on one and the same sequencing platform. A separate validation cohort of roughly 130 different subjects was used in addition to the roughly 700-subject first cohort. The number of typed donors differed by locus: about 620-640 for A, B, C, DRB1 and DQB1; approximately 540 for DQA1; 606 for DPA1; and about 450 for DPB1. An earlier analysis of approximately 500 of the donors applied high-throughput TCR beta sequencing to assess whether each TCR beta V gene segment acted as functional or pseudogenic. Genome-wide SNP genotypes for about three fifths of the roughly 670 donors were used in a later genetic analysis, which treated that subset as a discovery cohort. HLA typing included class I and class II loci at four-digit resolution. To study patterns of TCR occurrence, a later analysis re-analyzed previously published TCR beta repertoires from around 660 donors and added high-resolution HLA genotyping. Donor age, sex, ethnicity and CMV serostatus were compiled alongside the repertoire data. To predict cytomegalovirus infection status, the study brought together high-throughput TCR immunosequencing, statistical association of individual TCRs with disease status, and machine learning. On average, around 240,000 unique TCR beta nucleotide sequences were sequenced per donor among 350 to 400 genotyped donors of the cohort, with roughly 18% of those sequences being non-productive.

Remarks on this clone: What this receptor recognizes is not known. Base qualities are missing; no much larger clone stands one base away.

Beyond this particular receptor, the publication reports: HLA typing was unavailable for some donors at each locus, so association tests used only the typed subset. V-gene and J-gene trimming of TCR beta chains was associated with a missense DCLRE1C variant in a later genetic analysis, and the association was replicated in an independent cohort. In a later analysis, TCR association rates were found to vary across HLA loci, with the most associated TCRs seen for DRB1 alleles and the fewest for HLA-C alleles. In a later analysis, most CMV-associated TCR beta chains were found to appear HLA-restricted, with HLA associations seemingly driven largely by CMV exposure. A later analysis found that HLA-associated TCR beta chains were more clonally expanded and had lower generation probabilities than equally common non-associated chains. A total of 150 or so TCR beta chains were listed by the study as associated with cytomegalovirus. According to the authors, the approach could potentially be generalized to other disease states and immunological phenotypes. A further reported finding was that TCR beta sequences accurately predicted the HLA-A and HLA-B alleles for most subjects in the first cohort. Sequencing depth was assumed to be roughly uniform across donors in the presence/absence analyses, though that assumption may not hold. In both the original and validation cohorts, the classifier was reported to diagnose cytomegalovirus status with high specificity and sensitivity. In a later genetic analysis, fewer N-insertions in productive TCRs were reported among donors in an Asian-associated ancestry cluster than the roughly 640-donor mean. Most TCR sequences were observed very rarely across donors, whereas some public TCRs were present in many individuals. The earlier analysis of about 600 of the donors excluded approximately 17 rarely observed V segments, including chromosome 9 orphons, because counts were too low. A group of highly shared sequence variants was considered likely to be a technical artifact of the sequencing pipeline. An earlier analysis of around 600 of the donors showed that most TCR beta V segments appeared in productive rearrangements either about 87% or about 30% of the time, which broadly matched IMGT annotations. Some IMGT-functional V segments, including TRBV6-2 and TRBV6-3, could not be told apart with the 87-base-pair reads, so those segments were excluded. Linkage disequilibrium might explain the correlated functional status among segregating V segments, but an unknown experimental factor could not be ruled out. At a false discovery rate of 0.05, a later analysis linked roughly 17,000 TCR beta sequences to specific HLA alleles. A few of the identified cytomegalovirus-associated TCR beta chains were confirmed in vitro to be specific for cytomegalovirus antigens. For the cohort, immune exposure information was limited to CMV serostatus. In this cohort, only TCR beta chains were sequenced, and detectable features were limited by the absence of alpha or paired-chain data. In a later analysis, several top co-occurrence clusters were reported to appear linked to parvovirus B19, influenza, CMV and Epstein-Barr virus. Strong co-occurrence of HLA alleles, especially DR and DQ, made assigning TCR associations to individual alleles difficult.

CDR1 and CDR2 are drawn from the germline V gene (reference sequence): LNHDA, SQIVND. V is pared back by 2 bases and J by 8 bases, with 13 bases lying between the germline termini. Including cysteine and phenylalanine, the CDR3 has 15 amino acids. Here the CDR3 DNA is all that survives: 45 bases in frame from base 1. Libraries were prepared through the immunoSEQ multiplex PCR assay. For the multiplex PCR, a mixture combining 60 forward primers for TCR Vbeta segments and 13 reverse primers for TCR Jbeta segments was used. A multiplex PCR assay on genomic DNA amplified the CDR3 region of rearranged TCR beta genes. Amplified TCR beta libraries were sequenced as 87-base-pair reads on the Illumina HiSeq System. The authors' analysis ran thus. A later analysis tallied around 87 million unique TCR beta chains across the 660 or so repertoires, and approximately 11 million of those chains were shared by two or more donors. Raw reads were error-corrected and collapsed into unique sequences with a nearest-neighbor algorithm that merged closely related sequences to remove PCR and sequencing errors. V, D and J gene segments were assigned by aligning CDR3 sequences to IMGT reference sequences. Each retained sequence needed at least a six-nucleotide match to both a V gene segment and a J gene segment. Rearrangements were called productive when the CDR3 lacked stop codons and stayed in frame with V and J; all others were non-productive. Following IMGT convention, CDR3 was defined as the stretch from the second conserved V-encoded cysteine to the conserved J-encoded phenylalanine. In an earlier analysis of 550 to 650 of the donors, sequences lacking an unambiguous match to a single V gene segment were excluded. In an earlier analysis of around 590 of the donors, a V segment was called functional when productive rearrangements were above 56.7%, and segregating when the standard deviation between donors exceeded 5%. A statistical classification framework was built to diagnose cytomegalovirus status from the catalog of TCR beta chain sequences. In a later analysis, V and J genes were assigned by comparing TCR nucleotide sequences against IMGT/GENE-DB human TR gene sequences. The TCRdist pipeline was used in a later analysis to assign CDR3 sequences and most-parsimonious VDJ recombination scenarios. In a later analysis, each TCR beta chain was defined by its CDR3 amino acid sequence together with its V-gene family, and reads without a unique V-gene family were excluded. A later analysis removed roughly 590 highly shared, low-generation-probability nucleotide sequences to deal with suspected cross-contamination and a sequencing artifact. In a later analysis, a clonal expansion index for each public chain was calculated from normalized within-repertoire ranks of inferred template counts. A later analysis computed generation probabilities with a VDJ recombination model fitted to out-of-frame rearrangements, and checked the results against IGoR. Hypergeometric tests were used in a later analysis to score TCR-TCR, TCR-HLA and TCR-CMV co-occurrence, with a repertoire-size bias correction applied to the TCR pairs. False discovery rates were estimated in a later analysis by permuting HLA or CMV assignments 20 times. In a later analysis, co-occurring TCRs were grouped using DBSCAN, with TCRdist sequence similarity added in when clustering inside HLA-allele-positive subsets. For co-occurrence clustering, repertoires with fewer than 30,000 or more than 120,000 public chains were excluded, along with roughly 5 repertoires with anomalous nucleotide sharing. TCRdb retrieved this table from immuneACCESS and kept in-frame rearrangements only. Not all clones are present; in checked studies, unresolved V genes account for under half, and no reason is known for the remainder. V and J calls and clone size are those listed in that table; D and trimming were worked out from the DNA. Present in this sample are approximately 150,000 clones, approximately 57% of which were seen just once. Over 1.5% of the sample belongs to the ten largest clones.

The cohort was made up of 500 to 800 healthy bone marrow donors. At the time of sampling, every cohort member was nominally healthy, though immune exposures that went unrecorded were likely present. The donor was CMV seronegative and was included in the group of a few hundred seronegative cohort members. A peripheral blood sample was provided by each donor, and peripheral blood mononuclear cells were used for TCR beta sequencing. Genomic DNA extraction from the blood cell samples was performed with the Qiagen DNeasy Blood Extraction Kit. This TCR came from a male donor in good health and CMV-seronegative. Recombination joined TRBV19 with TRBJ1-6; matching of 5 bases hints at TRBD1 as the D gene. The sample consisted of PBMCs. This receptor carries the CDR3 CASSIPAGRDSPLHF. The nucleotides are TGTGCCAGTAGTATACCCGCAGGGAGGGATTCACCCCTCCACTTT.